This T cell receptor (beta chain) originates from a study of human T cells and chemical hapten exposure. The wider study: Diphenylcyclopropenone was administered weekly to the scalp of patients throughout the approximately 23-week study.

TCRdb reprocessed the RACE reads with MiXCR, giving one entry per CDR3 protein. The sample lists 80,000 or so distinct CDR3 sequences, approximately 12% occurring once. Time point noted: patch test 1, 2 weeks after DPC sensitization. Treatment here: therapeutic diphenylcyclopropenone sensitization with weekly scalp DPC. Concerning this clonotype itself: What it binds is not known.

Study-level findings and limits: With DPC sensitization, TCRs exceeding 1 in 1000 frequency showed no change. Expanded TCRs produced significantly more large CDR3 similarity clusters than controls did.

Trimming shortened V by 2 bases and J by 10 bases, and 8 bases separated the two germline ends. Germline-derived CDR1 and CDR2 are LGHNA and YNFKEQ. The CDR3 length is 11 residues. The specimen was whole blood, collected in connection with sensitization to the hapten diphenylcyclopropenone (DPC). This chain joins TRBV4-2 and TRBJ1-1; no reliable D call. The receptor's source is a woman aged 50 to 65 with alopecia areata. Some clones in this sample may be carry-over from other donors' samples. This CDR3 is CASSQHEGAFF. The DNA for the CDR3 is TGTGCCAGCAGCCAACATGAGGGAGCTTTCTTT.